This note documents a single TCR beta chain sequence. This record comes from a study of blood T cell repertoires in COVID-19. Repertoires were generated with immunoSEQ multiplex PCR, while TCRdb's copy carries only in-frame clones and drops some. The sample includes about 200,000 clones, 80% to 85% of them seen just once. Germline CDR1 reads MDHEN; CDR2 reads SYDVKM. The CDR3 loop spans 15 amino acids. V lost 6 bases to trimming and J lost 1 base; unmatched junction nucleotides: 4. Sequenced input: PBMCs or T cells enriched from blood (not recorded which). The chain uses TRBV28 and TRBJ2-1; TRBD1 matches 9 bases. This TCR derives from a middle-aged man who had recovered from COVID-19. CDR3 DNA: TGTGCCAGCAGCCACGACAGGGGGTCCTACAATGAGCAGTTCTTC. Translation gives CASSHDRGSYNEQFF.